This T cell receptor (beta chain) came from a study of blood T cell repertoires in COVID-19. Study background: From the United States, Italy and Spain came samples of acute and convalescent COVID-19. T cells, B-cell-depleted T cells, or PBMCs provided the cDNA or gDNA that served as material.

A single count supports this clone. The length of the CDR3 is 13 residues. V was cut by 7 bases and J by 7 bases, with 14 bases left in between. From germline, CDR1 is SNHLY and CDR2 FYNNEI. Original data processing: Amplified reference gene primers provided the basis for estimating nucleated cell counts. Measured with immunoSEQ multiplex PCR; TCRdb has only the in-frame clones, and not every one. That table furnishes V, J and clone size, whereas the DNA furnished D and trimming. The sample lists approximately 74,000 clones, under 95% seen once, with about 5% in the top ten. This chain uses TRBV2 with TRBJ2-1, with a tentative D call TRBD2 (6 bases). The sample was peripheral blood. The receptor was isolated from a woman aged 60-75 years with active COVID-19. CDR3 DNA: TGTGCCAGCAAAGACTCCGGGGGAAATGAGCAGTTCTTC. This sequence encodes CASKDSGGNEQFF.